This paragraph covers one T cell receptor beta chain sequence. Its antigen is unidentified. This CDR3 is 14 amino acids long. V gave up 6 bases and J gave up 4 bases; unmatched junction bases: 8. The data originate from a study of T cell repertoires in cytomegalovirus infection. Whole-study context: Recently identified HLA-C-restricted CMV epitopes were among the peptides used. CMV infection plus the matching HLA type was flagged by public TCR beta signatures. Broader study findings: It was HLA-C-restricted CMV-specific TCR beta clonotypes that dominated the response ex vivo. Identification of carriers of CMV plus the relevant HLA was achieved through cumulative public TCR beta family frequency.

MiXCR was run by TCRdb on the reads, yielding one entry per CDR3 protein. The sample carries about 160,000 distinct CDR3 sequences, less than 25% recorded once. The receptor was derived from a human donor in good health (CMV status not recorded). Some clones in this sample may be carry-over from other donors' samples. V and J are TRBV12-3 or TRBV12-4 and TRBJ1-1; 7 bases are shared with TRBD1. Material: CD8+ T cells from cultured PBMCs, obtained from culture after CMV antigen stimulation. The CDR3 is CASSETQGSTEAFF. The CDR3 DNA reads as TGTGCCAGCAGCGAGACACAGGGGTCCACTGAAGCTTTCTTT.